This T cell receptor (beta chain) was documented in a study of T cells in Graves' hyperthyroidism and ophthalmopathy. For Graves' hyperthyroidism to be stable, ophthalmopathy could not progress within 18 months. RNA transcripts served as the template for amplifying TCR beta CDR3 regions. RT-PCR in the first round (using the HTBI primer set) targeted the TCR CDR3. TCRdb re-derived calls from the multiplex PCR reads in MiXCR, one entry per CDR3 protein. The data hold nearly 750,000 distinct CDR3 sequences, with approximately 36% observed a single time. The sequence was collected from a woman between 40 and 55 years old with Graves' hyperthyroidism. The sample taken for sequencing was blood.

The CDR3: CASSYTGGHTGELFF. The CDR3 DNA follows: TGTGCCAGCAGCTATACAGGGGGGCACACCGGGGAGCTGTTTTTT. This chain joins TRBV7-8 and TRBJ2-2; the match to TRBD1 covers 8 bases. CDR1 and CDR2 (germline): SGHVS, FQNEAQ. The CDR3 loop spans 15 amino acids. The J segment lost 3 bases and the V segment lost 4 bases, leaving 4 bases of the junction unmatched.